The T cell receptor beta chain under discussion was sequenced for a study of somatic mutations in cytotoxic T cells in rheumatoid arthritis. The V and J ends lost 0 bases and 5 bases, in that order; junction bases with no gene match: 5. This CDR3 comprises 15 residues. Germline V gives CDR1 MNHEY, CDR2 SVGAGI. The protocol was immunoSEQ multiplex PCR, while the TCRdb copy is restricted to in-frame clones and leaves out a portion. The sample records 2,500 or so clones, approximately 76% being singletons. This clone is categorized as large (0.1 to 1%). The antigen is not known. Whole-study findings and limits: The study found CD8+ clonality increased with age in rheumatoid arthritis patients, not healthy controls.

The gene calls are TRBV6-5 and TRBJ2-7, with TRBD2 identical over 9 bases. Material: CD8+ T cells sorted from blood. The TCR originated in a woman between 40 and 50 years old with rheumatoid arthritis. CDR3 in DNA: TGTGCCAGCAGTTACTCGACCGCGGGAGGGAACGAGCAGTACTTC. Amino acid sequence: CASSYSTAGGNEQYF.